The entry that follows covers one T cell receptor beta chain sequence. Its antigen is unknown. The CDR3 spans 15 residues. V gave up 4 bases and J gave up 1 base, with 13 bases separating them. CDR1 is KGHSH and CDR2 is LQKENI in the germline V gene. The data stem from a study of T cells in localized non-small cell lung cancer. Findings and limits, study-wide: Among the top 100 tumor clones, a median 57 appeared in adjacent lung.

Repertoires were generated with immunoSEQ multiplex PCR, while TCRdb's copy carries only in-frame clones and drops some. Of roughly 2,500 clones in the sample, roughly 30% were seen once. The chain joins TRBV18 to TRBJ1-1, with D uncertain. The TCR sequence derives from a female donor over 55 with stage II squamous cell lung carcinoma. This material consisted of lung tumor tissue, taken before any cancer treatment. The CDR3 is CASSQERGQNTEAFF. CDR3 bases: TGTGCCAGCTCACAGGAGAGAGGGCAGAACACTGAAGCTTTCTTT.